These T cell receptor beta chains were read from a single sample in a study of T cell repertoires in cytomegalovirus infection. TCRdb called the reads again in MiXCR, with one record for every CDR3 protein. The repertoire holds 600,000 to 700,000 distinct CDR3 sequences, around 30% seen once, with around a sixth in the top ten. Their antigens are not known. The source was cultured PBMCs, collected from culture after CMV antigen stimulation. The origin of the receptors is a human donor in good health (CMV status not recorded). Some clones in this sample may be carry-over from other donors' samples. CDR3s include the opening cysteine and the closing phenylalanine or tryptophan. A D gene is named only where the DNA matches it firmly. Some rows mark clone size as missing; the rest say once, few, many or name a class of expanded clone.

size: NA; length: 15; D: TRBD1; V: TRBV5-5; J: TRBJ2-7; DNA: TGTGCCAGCAGCTTGCGGGACAGACTCTCCCACGAGCAGTACTTC; CDR3: CASSLRDRLSHEQYF
size: few; length: 15; D: NA; V: TRBV19; J: TRBJ1-2; DNA: TGTGCCAGTACCCCCTCTGGGACCGGTTATCGTGGCTACACCTTC; CDR3: CASTPSGTGYRGYTF
size: NA; length: 13; D: NA; V: TRBV19; J: TRBJ1-2; DNA: TGTGCCAGTAGTATTTTGGCGGGATATGGCTACACCTTC; CDR3: CASSILAGYGYTF
size: NA; length: 15; D: NA; V: TRBV6-2/TRBV6-3; J: TRBJ1-1; DNA: TGTGCCAGCATGGGCTCGAGGGGGAGAGACACTGAAGCTTTCTTT; CDR3: CASMGSRGRDTEAFF
size: NA; length: 15; D: NA; V: TRBV7-2; J: TRBJ1-5; DNA: TGTGCCAGCAGCTTAGTCGGGTCCTGGGGTCAGCCCCAGCATTTT; CDR3: CASSLVGSWGQPQHF
size: few; length: 15; D: NA; V: TRBV15; J: TRBJ1-5; DNA: TGTGCCACCAGCAGAGCCAGAAATAGCAATCAGCCCCAGCATTTT; CDR3: CATSRARNSNQPQHF
size: many; length: 13; D: NA; V: TRBV7-2; J: TRBJ1-3; DNA: TGTGCCAGCAGCCTTAGCTACAGGGCCCAGGTATATTTT; CDR3: CASSLSYRAQVYF
size: many; length: 13; D: NA; V: TRBV7-2; J: TRBJ1-2; DNA: TGTGCCAGCAGCTCGTCAGCGAACTATGGCTACACCTTC; CDR3: CASSSSANYGYTF
size: few; length: 17; D: NA; V: TRBV7-8; J: TRBJ2-3; DNA: TGTGCCAGCAGCCCACGGGTGTTTAGGGGGGCGTCAGATACGCAGTATTTT; CDR3: CASSPRVFRGASDTQYF
size: NA; length: 13; D: NA; V: TRBV6-5; J: TRBJ2-3; DNA: TGTGCCAGCAGGCCCCCTTTGGCAGATACGCAGTATTTT; CDR3: CASRPPLADTQYF
size: few; length: 14; D: TRBD1; V: TRBV7-9; J: TRBJ2-7; DNA: TGTGCCAGCAGCCATCGGGACAGGTCGTACGAGCAGTACTTC; CDR3: CASSHRDRSYEQYF
size: NA; length: 12; D: NA; V: TRBV19; J: TRBJ1-5; DNA: TGTGCCAGTAGTATTGCCAATCAGCCCCAGCATTTT; CDR3: CASSIANQPQHF
size: NA; length: 17; D: NA; V: TRBV7-2; J: TRBJ2-2; DNA: TGTGCCAGCAGCTCTAGAAAACGGTCGGGCCACACCGGGGAGCTGTTTTTT; CDR3: CASSSRKRSGHTGELFF
size: NA; length: 16; D: TRBD2; V: TRBV5-1; J: TRBJ2-7; DNA: TGCGCCAGCAGCTTGGCGGCTAGCGGGGGGACCTACGAGCAGTACTTC; CDR3: CASSLAASGGTYEQYF
size: NA; length: 14; D: NA; V: TRBV6-5; J: TRBJ2-7; DNA: TGTGCCAGCAGCCCACTACCCTATTCCTACGAGCAGTACTTC; CDR3: CASSPLPYSYEQYF
size: few; length: 15; D: NA; V: TRBV7-2; J: TRBJ2-2; DNA: TGTGCCAGCATCCAAGACAGCCGGAACACCGGGGAGCTGTTTTTT; CDR3: CASIQDSRNTGELFF
size: NA; length: 16; D: NA; V: TRBV7-6; J: TRBJ1-3; DNA: TGTGCCAGCAGTCCTCCTGAGGGGCTGTCTGGAAACACCATATATTTT; CDR3: CASSPPEGLSGNTIYF
size: few; length: 16; D: TRBD2; V: TRBV12-3/TRBV12-4; J: TRBJ2-3; DNA: TGTGCCAGCAGCCGAGGACTAGCGGGGGACACAGATACGCAGTATTTT; CDR3: CASSRGLAGDTDTQYF
size: NA; length: 12; D: TRBD1; V: TRBV20-1; J: TRBJ1-2; DNA: TGCAGTCCCTCGACAGGGAACTATGGCTACACCTTC; CDR3: CSPSTGNYGYTF
size: NA; length: 15; D: NA; V: TRBV4-1; J: TRBJ2-1; DNA: TGCGCCAGCAGCCAAGAATATGCGAGAGACAATGAGCAGTTCTTC; CDR3: CASSQEYARDNEQFF
size: few; length: 15; D: TRBD1; V: TRBV12-3/TRBV12-4; J: TRBJ1-2; DNA: TGTGCCAGCAGTTTCTTTGGGACAGGGAACCATGGCTACACCTTC; CDR3: CASSFFGTGNHGYTF
size: NA; length: 15; D: TRBD2; V: TRBV18; J: TRBJ2-1; DNA: TGTGCCAGCCCGTCAACTAGCGGGAGAATCAATGAGCAGTTCTTC; CDR3: CASPSTSGRINEQFF
size: NA; length: 14; D: NA; V: TRBV19; J: TRBJ2-7; DNA: TGTGCCAGTAGCAGCATTGGACCGAATTACGAGCAGTACTTC; CDR3: CASSSIGPNYEQYF
size: few; length: 15; D: NA; V: TRBV19; J: TRBJ2-3; DNA: TGTGCCAGTAGTCAACGGACAGCTAGCACAGATACGCAGTATTTT; CDR3: CASSQRTASTDTQYF
size: NA; length: 16; D: NA; V: TRBV29-1; J: TRBJ1-1; DNA: TGCAGCGTTGAAGGAGGGGCCGCGAGGGGTTTGACTGAAGCTTTCTTT; CDR3: CSVEGGAARGLTEAFF
size: NA; length: 15; D: NA; V: TRBV7-8; J: TRBJ2-5; DNA: TGTGCCAGCAGCCCACGGGGACACCGACAAGAGACCCAGTACTTC; CDR3: CASSPRGHRQETQYF
size: NA; length: 14; D: NA; V: TRBV27; J: TRBJ2-3; DNA: TGTGCCAGCAGGCCATCCCGGGGAGAGGGGACGCAGTATTTT; CDR3: CASRPSRGEGTQYF
size: NA; length: 15; D: NA; V: TRBV6-6; J: TRBJ1-4; DNA: TGTGCCAGCAGTAACGACCGTATAGGAAATGAAAAACTGTTTTTT; CDR3: CASSNDRIGNEKLFF
size: NA; length: 15; D: NA; V: TRBV6-1; J: TRBJ2-3; DNA: TGTGCCAGCAGTGGACCAGGACGTACTGGTTTGACGCAGTATTTT; CDR3: CASSGPGRTGLTQYF
size: few; length: 15; D: NA; V: TRBV28; J: TRBJ1-2; DNA: TGTGCCAGCAGTTTATGGGCCATGGGGGAGGATGGCTACACCTTC; CDR3: CASSLWAMGEDGYTF
size: many; length: 12; D: NA; V: TRBV7-2; J: TRBJ1-3; DNA: TGTGCCAGCAGCTTAGCGGGAAACACCATATATTTT; CDR3: CASSLAGNTIYF
size: NA; length: 19; D: TRBD2; V: TRBV20-1; J: TRBJ2-3; DNA: TGCAGTGCTTCCTATAGCCTGACTAGCGGGGGGGCCCTCAGGGATACGCAGTATTTT; CDR3: CSASYSLTSGGALRDTQYF
size: few; length: 13; D: NA; V: TRBV24-1; J: TRBJ2-1; DNA: TGTGCCACCAGTGATTCCACGTATGATGAGCAGTTCTTC; CDR3: CATSDSTYDEQFF
size: few; length: 14; D: TRBD1; V: TRBV20-1; J: TRBJ2-1; DNA: TGCAGTGCGTTCGGGACAGGGGGCTCCAATGAGCAGTTCTTC; CDR3: CSAFGTGGSNEQFF
size: few; length: 14; D: NA; V: TRBV7-2; J: TRBJ1-1; DNA: TGTGCCAGCAGCTTAAGCTGGCAGGGGCCTGAAGCTTTCTTT; CDR3: CASSLSWQGPEAFF
size: few; length: 16; D: NA; V: TRBV5-6; J: TRBJ1-1; DNA: TGTGCCAGCACCAGAGGGGACACCCTGGGGGACACTGAAGCTTTCTTT; CDR3: CASTRGDTLGDTEAFF
size: NA; length: 14; D: NA; V: TRBV12-3/TRBV12-4; J: TRBJ2-5; DNA: TGTGCCAGCAGTTTGCCCCGGTTCGGAGAGACCCAGTACTTC; CDR3: CASSLPRFGETQYF
size: NA; length: 15; D: NA; V: TRBV11-2; J: TRBJ2-7; DNA: TGTGCCAGCAGCCCCCCGGGCGGGGCCCCTCACGAGCAGTACTTC; CDR3: CASSPPGGAPHEQYF
size: few; length: 16; D: NA; V: TRBV27; J: TRBJ2-1; DNA: TGTGCCAGCAAAAGGATCGAGACGGGATTATACAATGAGCAGTTCTTC; CDR3: CASKRIETGLYNEQFF
size: NA; length: 13; D: NA; V: TRBV11-3; J: TRBJ2-7; DNA: TGTGCCAGCAGCTTAGGTGCGCAAAACGAGCAGTACTTC; CDR3: CASSLGAQNEQYF
size: NA; length: 13; D: NA; V: TRBV19; J: TRBJ2-1; DNA: TGTGCCAGTAGTATAATCGAAACGGGCGAGCAGTTCTTC; CDR3: CASSIIETGEQFF
size: NA; length: 16; D: TRBD2; V: TRBV12-3/TRBV12-4; J: TRBJ2-1; DNA: TGTGCCAGCAGTTTTGCCCCTAGCGGGAGGGCCTATGAGCAGTTCTTC; CDR3: CASSFAPSGRAYEQFF
size: few; length: 14; D: NA; V: TRBV7-2; J: TRBJ1-6; DNA: TGTGCCAGCAGCCCTAGTGGGGGGGCCTCACCCCTCCACTTT; CDR3: CASSPSGGASPLHF
size: few; length: 17; D: TRBD2; V: TRBV12-3/TRBV12-4; J: TRBJ2-1; DNA: TGTGCCAGCAGTTCCTCCCACAGCGGGAGGGGGTACAATGAGCAGTTCTTC; CDR3: CASSSSHSGRGYNEQFF
size: few; length: 14; D: NA; V: TRBV6-1; J: TRBJ1-4; DNA: TGTGCCAGCAGTGTATGGAGGGGAGGCGAAAAACTGTTTTTT; CDR3: CASSVWRGGEKLFF
size: few; length: 14; D: NA; V: TRBV6-1; J: TRBJ2-3; DNA: TGTGCCAGCAGTGAGTTTATTCGGTCGGATACGCAGTATTTT; CDR3: CASSEFIRSDTQYF
size: few; length: 13; D: NA; V: TRBV14; J: TRBJ1-1; DNA: TGTGCCAGCAGCGGGCAATGGAACACTGAAGCTTTCTTT; CDR3: CASSGQWNTEAFF
size: few; length: 16; D: TRBD2; V: TRBV6-1; J: TRBJ2-3; DNA: TGTGCCAGCAGTCAAAAGCGGGGACCTAGCACAGATACGCAGTATTTT; CDR3: CASSQKRGPSTDTQYF
size: NA; length: 16; D: TRBD2; V: TRBV4-1; J: TRBJ2-1; DNA: TGCGCCAGCAGCCAAGATCCTTTAGCGGGGGGTAATGAGCAGTTCTTC; CDR3: CASSQDPLAGGNEQFF
size: few; length: 14; D: NA; V: TRBV12-3/TRBV12-4; J: TRBJ1-6; DNA: TGTGCCAGCAGTTTAGGGGGTAGGAATTCACCCCTCCACTTT; CDR3: CASSLGGRNSPLHF
size: NA; length: 16; D: NA; V: TRBV5-1; J: TRBJ2-7; DNA: TGCGCCAGCAGCTTGGGGCCGCGGACAGACGCCTACGAGCAGTACTTC; CDR3: CASSLGPRTDAYEQYF
size: few; length: 12; D: NA; V: TRBV28; J: TRBJ1-1; DNA: TGTGCCAGCAGTTTACAAGTCACTGAAGCTTTCTTT; CDR3: CASSLQVTEAFF
size: NA; length: 16; D: NA; V: TRBV20-1; J: TRBJ2-3; DNA: TGCAGTGCTAGAGATGGGGCTCCTAGGCCGACTCATACGCAGTATTTT; CDR3: CSARDGAPRPTHTQYF
size: once; length: 14; D: TRBD2; V: TRBV2; J: TRBJ2-1; DNA: TGTGCCAGCAGTGCGGGACTAGCGGGGAATGAGCAGTTCTTC; CDR3: CASSAGLAGNEQFF
size: few; length: 15; D: NA; V: TRBV4-3; J: TRBJ2-3; DNA: TGCGCCAGCAGCCAAGCTACCGGGACATCAGATACGCAGTATTTT; CDR3: CASSQATGTSDTQYF
size: once; length: 14; D: NA; V: TRBV4-3; J: TRBJ2-7; DNA: TGCGCCAGCAGCCAAGTGAAACAGTCCAACGAGCAGTACTTC; CDR3: CASSQVKQSNEQYF